The 25 T cell receptor beta chains below were found in one sample sequenced in a study of low-dose radiotherapy and immunotherapy resistance in tumors. TRAV- and TRBV-specific primers primed first-strand cDNA, covering alpha and beta chains. TCRs were put through 15 to 25 PCR cycles of amplification with Phusion. A constant-region primer and the V-primer adapter served as the primer pair. TCRdb re-called the reads through MiXCR, storing one row per CDR3 protein. The table shows around 76,000 distinct CDR3 sequences, with 30% to 40% occurring only once. As for time point: before trial treatment. The sequences come from PBMCs, collected before treatment. Every receptor here comes from a female donor with ovarian cancer.

As regards this clonotype: This likely reflects a read error, since a far larger clone is one base away. This rearrangement joins TRBV7-2 to TRBJ2-5, with 8 bases identical to TRBD2. Germline V gene lookup returns CDR1 SGHTA and CDR2 FQGNSA. The CDR3 runs to 17 residues. V gave up 5 bases and J gave up 11 bases; unmatched junction bases: 22. The CDR3 DNA follows: TGTGCCAGCAGCCCCCCGGGACTAGGCTTCTCCTACAATGAGCAGTACTTC. It translates to CASSPPGLGFSYNEQYF.

This clonotype was seen only a few times. This chain connects TRBV19 to TRBJ2-7, with 7 bases identical to TRBD2. CDR3 length: 20 residues. The ends lost 3 bases at V and 5 bases at J; junction bases unmatched: 25. Germline V gene lookup returns CDR1 LNHDA and CDR2 SQIVND (reference sequence). CDR3: CASSITVSAGASLRDNEQYF. CDR3 sequence (DNA): TGTGCCAGTAGTATCACCGTGTCGGCGGGAGCGAGCCTCCGAGACAACGAGCAGTACTTC. Based on the CDR3 plus reference TRBV19 and TRBJ2-7, the full variable domain is DGGITQSPKYLFRKEGQNVTLSCEQNLNHDAMYWYRQDPGQGLRLIYYSQIVNDFQKGDIAEGYSVSREKKESFPLTVTSAQKNPTAFYLCASSITVSAGASLRDNEQYFGPGTRLTVT.

Worth noting for this clonotype: Only one base separates this from a far larger clonotype, so it likely reflects a read error. The chain couples TRBV5-6 to TRBJ2-1; 10 bases are a match to TRBD2. The CDR3 has 16 amino acids. V shed 3 bases, J shed 10 bases, and the junction held 13 bases outside the gene matches. In germline, CDR1 is SGHDT, CDR2 YYEEEE. The DNA of the CDR3 is TGTGCCAGCAGCTCGCGGCCTAGCGGGGGAACCTACGAGCAGTTCTTC. It specifies CASSSRPSGGTYEQFF.

As concerns this clonotype: A far larger clone is only one base removed, so a read error is likely. This sequence joins TRBV5-1 and TRBJ2-1; a weak D match, TRBD2 (5 bases). This CDR3 is 14 amino acids long. V lost 4 bases and J 13 bases, leaving 21 bases between the germline ends. The V gene's germline CDR1 is SGHRS and CDR2 YFSETQ. Here the CDR3 DNA reads TGCGCCAGCAGCCGAGAGCGGCCCCAAGAGACCCAGTTCTTC. Encoded protein: CASSRERPQETQFF.

Ten or more counts support this clonotype. This sequence may be a read error, since a much larger clone differs from it by one base. This rearrangement joins TRBV5-4 to TRBJ2-5; 8 nucleotides match TRBD2. The CDR3 has 14 amino acids. Unmatched junction bases numbered 5, after V lost 4 bases and J lost 3 bases. Germline CDR1 is SGHNT and CDR2 is YYREEE (reference sequence). This chain's CDR3 is CASSAGLGEETQYF. The CDR3 DNA reads as TGTGCCAGCAGCGCGGGACTAGGGGAAGAGACCCAGTACTTC.

This clonotype was counted at least ten times. The J gene is TRBJ1-3, the V gene TRBV9, with a tentative D call TRBD1 (6 bases). The CDR3 is made up of 17 amino acids. V lost 0 bases to trimming and J lost 4 bases, with 17 bases between them. The germline V gene encodes CDR1 SGDLS and CDR2 YYNGEE. CDR3 sequence reads: CASSVEDFQGRGNTIYF. CDR3 sequence (DNA): TGTGCCAGCAGCGTAGAGGATTTTCAGGGGAGGGGAAACACCATATATTTT.

This clonotype was counted at least ten times. The chain has TRBV4-1 and TRBJ1-6; possible D gene TRBD1, 5 bases. The germline gives CDR1 MGHRA, CDR2 YSYEKL. The length of the CDR3 is 18 residues. V lost 4 bases to trimming and J lost 8 bases, with 24 bases between them. CDR3 sequence reads: CASSLRGDSPGGYSPLHF. For the CDR3, the DNA is TGCGCCAGCAGCCTTAGAGGGGACTCTCCGGGGGGATATTCACCCCTCCACTTT.

This clonotype was counted a few times. The gene calls are TRBV5-1 and TRBJ1-1, with 11 bases fitting TRBD1. The germline CDR1 and CDR2 sequences are SGHRS and YFSETQ. This CDR3 has 15 amino acids. J was trimmed by 4 bases and V by 1 base; bases with no gene match: 3. The CDR3 protein is CASSLSGQGATEAFF. The CDR3 DNA reads TGCGCCAGCAGCTTGAGCGGACAGGGGGCCACTGAAGCTTTCTTT.

Ten or more counts support this clonotype. V and J are TRBV6-2 or TRBV6-3 and TRBJ2-5; D remains unclear. Germline-derived CDR1 and CDR2 are MNHEY and SVGEGT. The CDR3 consists of 14 residues. Deletions cut 0 bases from V and 4 bases from J, with 9 bases between. CDR3 residues: CASSYSGILETQYF. The CDR3 region has the DNA TGTGCCAGCAGTTACTCGGGTATTTTAGAGACCCAGTACTTC.

In its sample, this clonotype was seen many times. The chain links TRBV20-1 to TRBJ2-3; D not certain. Trimming cost V 5 bases and J 6 bases, with 9 bases left between them. This CDR3 spans 11 amino acids. Germline V gene lookup returns CDR1 DFQATT and CDR2 SNEGSKA (reference sequence). In DNA, the CDR3 is TGCAGTGCTCTTCATAGGGATACGCAGTATTTT. The encoded protein is CSALHRDTQYF.

The chain couples TRBV28 to TRBJ2-3; no reliable D call. CDR3 size: 13 residues. Germline CDR1 MDHEN, CDR2 SYDVKM. V was clipped by 8 bases and J by 3 bases, with 12 bases between them. CDR3 protein: CASDSLRTDTQYF. The CDR3 coding sequence is TGTGCCAGCGACTCCCTCAGGACAGATACGCAGTATTTT.

This clonotype was detected many times. The rearrangement joins TRBV15 to TRBJ2-7, with D hard to call. Trimming shortened V by 0 bases and J by 0 bases, and 9 bases separated the two germline ends. This CDR3 contains 15 residues. The germline V gene has CDR1 LNHNV and CDR2 YYDKDF (reference sequence). CDR3 residues: CATSRDGWSSYEQYF. The CDR3, as DNA: TGTGCCACCAGCAGAGATGGCTGGAGCTCCTACGAGCAGTACTTC. The variable domain in full, completed from reference TRBV15 and TRBJ2-7, reads DAMVIQNPRYQVTQFGKPVTLSCSQTLNHNVMYWYQQKSSQAPKLLFHYYDKDFNNEADTPDNFQSRRPNTSFCFLDIRSPGLGDTAMYLCATSRDGWSSYEQYFGPGTRLTVT.

This clonotype was seen once. The CDR3 DNA is TGTGCCAGCAGTTTGGTGTCAGGGGGAACCGGGGAGCTGTTTTTT. Its protein is CASSLVSGGTGELFF. This chain joins TRBV27 and TRBJ2-2; 7 bases map to TRBD1. Germline values: CDR1 MNHEY, CDR2 SMNVEV (reference sequence). After removal of 3 bases from V and 5 bases from J, the junction contained 6 bases not matched to a gene. The CDR3 has 15 residues.

This clonotype has a handful of counts. The rearrangement uses TRBV5-1 and TRBJ2-6; D gene unclear. Trimming took off 0 bases at V and 3 bases at J, with 1 base between the two ends. The germline V gene encodes CDR1 SGHRS and CDR2 YFSETQ. The CDR3 is made up of 13 amino acids. CDR3 bases: TGCGCCAGCAGCTTGGTTGGGGCCAACGTCCTGACTTTC. Its protein product is CASSLVGANVLTF.

The chain couples TRBV5-4 to TRBJ2-3, with 11 positions matching TRBD1. In germline, CDR1 is SGHNT, CDR2 YYREEE (reference sequence). The CDR3 covers 16 residues. V lost 4 bases to trimming and J lost 2 bases; unmatched junction nucleotides: 6. The CDR3 is CASSPDRGRPTDTQYF. The DNA for the CDR3 is TGTGCCAGCAGCCCGGACAGGGGGCGCCCCACAGATACGCAGTATTTT.

This clonotype counts as medium-sized. V and J are TRBV28 and TRBJ2-5, with TRBD2 identical over 8 bases. From germline, CDR1 is MDHEN and CDR2 SYDVKM. With V trimmed by 3 bases and J by 9 bases, 9 bases remained unmatched. This CDR3 contains 14 residues. Here the CDR3 DNA reads TGTGCCAGCAGTTTGGGCGCGGGGGGCCTCGCCCAGTACTTC. This encodes CASSLGAGGLAQYF.

This clonotype was detected ten times or more. The V gene is TRBV30, the J gene TRBJ2-7; D may be TRBD2 (6 bases). Germline values: CDR1 GTSNPN, CDR2 SVGIG (reference sequence). Trimming pared 4 bases from V and 4 bases from J, leaving 17 bases between. The CDR3 covers 14 residues. The CDR3 is CAWNPGEIRYEQYF. The CDR3 bases are TGTGCCTGGAACCCGGGGGAAATCCGGTACGAGCAGTACTTC.

Many counts were recorded for this clonotype. The chain uses TRBV10-3 and TRBJ2-2; D uncertain. Germline CDR1 ENHRY, CDR2 SYGVKD. Between the trimmed V and J ends, which lost 5 bases and 0 bases, there was a span of 7 bases. The CDR3 loop spans 14 amino acids. The CDR3 spells CAISLAANTGELFF. The CDR3 coding sequence is TGTGCCATCAGTTTAGCTGCGAACACCGGGGAGCTGTTTTTT.

A remark on this clonotype: A read error likely explains this, since a far larger clone differs by one base. The chain uses TRBV13 and TRBJ2-2, with 7 nucleotides matching TRBD2. Germline V CDR1 and CDR2: PRHDT, FYEKMQ (reference sequence). This CDR3 is built from 15 residues. CDR3 sequence reads: CASSLIGGVSGEPFF. CDR3 DNA: TGTGCCAGCAGCTTAATTGGCGGGGTCAGCGGGGAGCCGTTTTTT.

This clonotype has at least ten counts. The J gene is TRBJ1-2, the V gene TRBV29-1, with 7 bases aligning to TRBD1. Germline values: CDR1 SQVTM, CDR2 ANQGSEA. Trimming at V came to 7 bases and at J to 9 bases, leaving 8 bases not matched to a gene. The CDR3 is 11 residues long. The DNA for the CDR3 is TGCAGCGCCGTCCAAGGGGGCAGCTACACCTTC. This encodes CSAVQGGSYTF.

For this clonotype: Relative to the germline gene, one junction end is altered; a read error may explain this. V usage is TRBV12-3 or TRBV12-4 and J usage is TRBJ2-2, with D tentatively TRBD2 (5 bases). The CDR3 is 13 amino acids. The CDR3 spells CASSLAPTGELFF. The CDR3 DNA follows: TGTGCCAGCAGTCTAGCTCCCACCGGGGAGCTGTTTTTT.

Many counts were recorded for this clonotype. The rearrangement links TRBV12-3 or TRBV12-4 to TRBJ2-3, with D perhaps matching TRBD1 (8 bases). With 6 bases removed from V and 5 bases from J, the gap between germline ends came to 15 bases. CDR3 size: 14 residues. CDR3 in DNA: TGTGCCAGCAGGAGAACAGGGGGGGGAGATACGCAGTATTTT. Residues: CASRRTGGGDTQYF.

This clonotype was picked up many times. The chain links TRBV6-6 to TRBJ1-1, with TRBD1 identical over 8 bases. The CDR3 spans 15 residues. Germline assignment: CDR1 MNHNY and CDR2 SVGAGI (reference sequence). V shed 6 bases and J 4 bases; nucleotides not matched to a gene: 10. CDR3 DNA: TGTGCCAGCAGGCCTGAGGTGACAGGGGCCACTGAAGCTTTCTTT. Translated: CASRPEVTGATEAFF.

The genes are TRBV10-2 and TRBJ1-1; weak D call: TRBD1 (5 bases). The ends were cut back, 8 bases at V and 3 bases at J, with 10 bases in the middle. The CDR3 length is 12 residues. Germline loops: CDR1 WSHSY, CDR2 SAAADI. CDR3 nucleotide sequence: TGCGCCAGCTCGGGACCGTACACTGAAGCTTTCTTT. Its translation: CASSGPYTEAFF.

At least ten counts were recorded for this clonotype. V is TRBV28 and J is TRBJ2-7; D is perhaps TRBD1 (6 bases). CDR1 is MDHEN and CDR2 is SYDVKM in the germline V gene. V was cut by 2 bases and J by 0 bases, with 11 bases left in between. The CDR3 has 15 residues. CDR3 sequence (DNA): TGTGCCAGCAGTTTAGCCAGGGGCTTCTCCTACGAGCAGTACTTC. It is translated as CASSLARGFSYEQYF.